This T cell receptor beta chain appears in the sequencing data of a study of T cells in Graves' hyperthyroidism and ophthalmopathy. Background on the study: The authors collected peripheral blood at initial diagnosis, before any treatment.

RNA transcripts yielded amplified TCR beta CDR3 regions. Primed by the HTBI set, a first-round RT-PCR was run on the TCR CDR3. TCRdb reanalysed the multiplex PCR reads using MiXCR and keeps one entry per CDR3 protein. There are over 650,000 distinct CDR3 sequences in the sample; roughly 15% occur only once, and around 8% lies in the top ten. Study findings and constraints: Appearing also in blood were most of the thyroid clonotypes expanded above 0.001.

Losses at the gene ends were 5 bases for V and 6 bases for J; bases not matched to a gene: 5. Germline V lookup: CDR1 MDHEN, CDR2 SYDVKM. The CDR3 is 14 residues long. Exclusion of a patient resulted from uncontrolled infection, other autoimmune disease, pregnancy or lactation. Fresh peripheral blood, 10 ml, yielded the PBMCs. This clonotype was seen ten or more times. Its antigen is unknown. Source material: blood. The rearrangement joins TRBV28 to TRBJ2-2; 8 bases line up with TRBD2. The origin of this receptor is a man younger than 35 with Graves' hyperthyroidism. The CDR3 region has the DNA TGTGCCAGCAGTCCCCGGACTAGCCCCGGGGAGCTGTTTTTT. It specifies CASSPRTSPGELFF.